One and the same sample provided the 21 T cell receptor beta chains below, sequenced in a study of cytomegalovirus exposure and HLA in healthy donors. Using immunoSEQ multiplex PCR, the repertoire was profiled, and TCRdb retains in-frame clones only, with some absent. The sample holds some 77,000 clones; about 94% are singletons and the top ten take about 1.5%. Sequenced: PBMCs. The receptors originated from a man between 18 and 35 years old in good health and CMV-seropositive.

The chain employs TRBV5-6 and TRBJ1-5, with TRBD1 as a possible D gene (5 bases). In germline, CDR1 is SGHDT, CDR2 YYEEEE. V was pared by 5 bases and J by 4 bases, with 19 bases between. This CDR3 is 16 amino acids long. CDR3 in amino acids: CASSWWGEAINQPQHF. CDR3 nucleotide sequence: TGTGCCAGCAGTTGGTGGGGGGAGGCGATAAATCAGCCCCAGCATTTT.

The rearrangement joins TRBV7-2 to TRBJ2-7; TRBD2 agrees at 9 bases. J gave up 2 bases and V 2 bases, and 7 bases lay outside the gene matches. There are 16 residues in the CDR3. CDR1 is SGHTA and CDR2 is FQGNSA in the germline V gene. Written as DNA, the CDR3 is TGTGCCAGCAGCTTAAGAGCGGGGGGCCTCACCTACGAGCAGTACTTC. Protein product: CASSLRAGGLTYEQYF.

The J gene is TRBJ1-5, the V gene TRBV9; 7 bases are shared with TRBD1. V trimming: 4 bases; J trimming: 0 bases; junction bases outside the gene matches: 4. CDR1 SGDLS and CDR2 YYNGEE come from the germline V gene. This CDR3 spans 15 amino acids. The CDR3 spells CASSLTGTSNQPQHF. The DNA of the CDR3 is TGTGCCAGCAGCCTGACAGGGACTAGCAATCAGCCCCAGCATTTT.

The J gene is TRBJ2-7, the V gene TRBV5-1; 9 bases line up with TRBD1. CDR1 and CDR2 from the germline V gene are SGHRS and YFSETQ. The CDR3 loop spans 16 amino acids. V was clipped by 0 bases and J by 3 bases; unmatched bases: 7. The CDR3 loop reads CASSLASLGQGYEQYF. The CDR3 DNA reads TGCGCCAGCAGCTTGGCCTCCCTGGGACAGGGCTACGAGCAGTACTTC.

The table lists this clone with a count of one. The J gene is TRBJ2-5, the V gene TRBV5-1, with D tentatively TRBD1 (5 bases). This CDR3 is built from 16 residues. Germline V gene data show CDR1 as SGHRS and CDR2 as YFSETQ. V gave up 5 bases and J gave up 2 bases, with 19 bases separating them. CDR3 sequence: CASRPPFIRQQETQYF. The CDR3 DNA is TGCGCCAGCAGGCCCCCCTTCATCCGACAGCAAGAGACCCAGTACTTC.

This clone was seen once. The chain has TRBV27 and TRBJ1-1; D is unclear. CDR1 is MNHEY, CDR2 SMNVEV, per germline (reference sequence). This CDR3 comprises 13 residues. V was pared by 2 bases and J by 11 bases, with 15 bases between. CDR3 region: CASSLTWGGDAFF. In DNA form, the CDR3 reads TGTGCCAGCAGTTTAACTTGGGGAGGAGACGCTTTCTTT.

This rearrangement joins TRBV19 to TRBJ2-1, with unresolved D. Trimming pared 5 bases from V and 4 bases from J, leaving 9 bases between. This CDR3 is 13 amino acids long. Germline assignment: CDR1 LNHDA and CDR2 SQIVND (reference sequence). The chain's CDR3 is CASSLFLYNEQFF. The CDR3 DNA sequence: TGTGCCAGTAGTCTTTTCCTATACAATGAGCAGTTCTTC.

The chain uses TRBV5-4 and TRBJ1-2, with TRBD1 matching over 7 bases. The germline CDR1 and CDR2 sequences are SGHNT and YYREEE (reference sequence). The CDR3 is made up of 14 amino acids. J lost 4 bases, V lost 1 base, and 4 bases had no gene match. The CDR3 region is CASSLPTGPYGYTF. CDR3 DNA: TGTGCCAGCAGCTTGCCGACAGGGCCCTATGGCTACACCTTC.

V gene TRBV28 combines with J gene TRBJ1-5; tentatively, D is TRBD1 (5 bases). V shed 3 bases and J shed 0 bases, with 9 bases lying between them. This CDR3 region has 15 residues. CDR1 and CDR2 from the germline V gene are MDHEN and SYDVKM. The CDR3 bases are TGTGCCAGCAGTTTGGCAGGGAATAGCAATCAGCCCCAGCATTTT. As protein: CASSLAGNSNQPQHF.

The genes are TRBV5-6 and TRBJ2-1; 9 bases fit TRBD1. In germline, CDR1 is SGHDT, CDR2 YYEEEE. The CDR3 contains 15 residues. V shed 4 bases and J 5 bases; nucleotides not matched to a gene: 7. This CDR3 reads CASSILTGGNNEQFF. The CDR3 coding sequence is TGTGCCAGCAGCATTCTCACAGGGGGCAACAATGAGCAGTTCTTC.

This chain joins TRBV4-1 and TRBJ2-2; 7 bases line up with TRBD2. The germline gives CDR1 MGHRA, CDR2 YSYEKL. Germline trimming cut 1 base from V and 5 bases from J; bases unmatched to any gene: 4. This CDR3 is built from 15 residues. This chain's CDR3 is CASSQVSGKTGELFF. As DNA, the CDR3 is TGCGCCAGCAGCCAAGTCAGCGGGAAGACCGGGGAGCTGTTTTTT.

The gene calls are TRBV6-1 and TRBJ1-1, with D perhaps TRBD1 (6 bases). The CDR3 extends over 12 amino acids. The V end was cut by 6 bases, the J end by 11 bases, with 16 bases between. Per germline, CDR1 MNHNS and CDR2 SASEGT. The CDR3 bases are TGTGCCAGCAGGGGAACAGGGAGAGACGCTTTCTTT. This sequence encodes CASRGTGRDAFF.

The chain has TRBV7-9 and TRBJ2-1; the match to TRBD1 covers 9 bases. The CDR3 has 16 residues. Germline loops: CDR1 SEHNR, CDR2 FQNEAQ (reference sequence). Trimming took 4 bases from V and 7 from J; bases not matched to a gene: 11. The chain's CDR3 is CASSSNRGRRGNEQFF. Here the CDR3 DNA reads TGTGCCAGCAGCTCCAACAGGGGGCGCCGGGGAAATGAGCAGTTCTTC.

V usage is TRBV29-1 and J usage is TRBJ2-5; weak D call: TRBD2 (5 bases). Germline V lookup: CDR1 SQVTM, CDR2 ANQGSEA. This CDR3 contains 13 residues. V lost 4 bases, J lost 5 bases, and 14 bases lay in between. CDR3 amino acids: CSVARGSGETQYF. The CDR3 region has the DNA TGCAGCGTTGCCCGTGGCAGCGGTGAGACCCAGTACTTC.

The rearrangement links TRBV10-1 to TRBJ2-3, with 7 positions matching TRBD2. CDR3 length equals 15 residues. The V and J ends lost 5 bases and 5 bases, in that order; junction bases with no gene match: 10. Germline V gene sequence: CDR1 WNHNN, CDR2 SYGVQD (reference sequence). The CDR3 nucleotides are TGCGCCAGCAGTCCGACCTGGGGGGAGGGAGATACGCAGTATTTT. Its translation: CASSPTWGEGDTQYF.

This clone came up once. The CDR3 loop reads CASSFRRVGDEQFF. In nucleotides, the CDR3 is TGTGCCAGCAGTTTCCGACGTGTCGGGGATGAGCAGTTCTTC. The rearrangement joins TRBV28 to TRBJ2-1; TRBD2 is a possible D gene (5 bases). CDR1 is MDHEN and CDR2 is SYDVKM in the germline V gene. This CDR3 contains 14 residues. V dropped 3 bases and J dropped 8 bases, with 14 bases sitting between them.

V gene TRBV2 combines with J gene TRBJ1-1; possible D gene TRBD1, 6 bases. Deletions cut 8 bases from V and 5 bases from J, with 18 bases between. The CDR3 spans 14 residues. Germline values: CDR1 SNHLY, CDR2 FYNNEI. This chain's CDR3 is CASLLPQGWTEAFF. Here the CDR3 DNA reads TGTGCCAGCCTCCTCCCCCAGGGGTGGACTGAAGCTTTCTTT.

The rearrangement uses TRBV2 and TRBJ2-1, with D possibly matching TRBD2 (5 bases). V dropped 3 bases and J dropped 10 bases, with 10 bases sitting between them. There are 12 residues in the CDR3. The germline V gene encodes CDR1 SNHLY and CDR2 FYNNEI. The CDR3 coding sequence is TGTGCCAGCAGTGACCGGGGTACGGAGCAGTTCTTC. Its protein product is CASSDRGTEQFF.

The chain links TRBV27 to TRBJ2-1; 10 bases align to TRBD2. The CDR3 is made up of 13 amino acids. The V segment lost 4 bases and the J segment 9 bases; nucleotides outside the gene matches: 3. Germline assignment: CDR1 MNHEY and CDR2 SMNVEV (reference sequence). In nucleotides, the CDR3 is TGTGCCAGCAGTTACGGACTAGCGGTTGAGCAGTTCTTC. Translation: CASSYGLAVEQFF.

This clone was detected once. The V gene is TRBV6-6, the J gene TRBJ2-5; 10 bases match TRBD1. The V and J ends lost 5 bases and 4 bases, in that order; junction bases with no gene match: 4. Germline CDR1 reads MNHNY; CDR2 reads SVGAGI (reference sequence). The CDR3 has 14 residues. As DNA, the CDR3 is TGTGCCAGCAGTGGACAGGGGGGGAGAGAGACCCAGTACTTC. The encoded protein is CASSGQGGRETQYF.

The chain employs TRBV13 and TRBJ1-2; no definite D call. Trimming removed 2 bases from V and 4 bases from J, with 11 bases in between. Germline-derived CDR1 and CDR2 are PRHDT and FYEKMQ (reference sequence). The CDR3 covers 14 residues. The CDR3 here is CASSLHRVLYGYTF. In nucleotides, the CDR3 is TGTGCCAGCAGCTTACACAGAGTCCTCTATGGCTACACCTTC.